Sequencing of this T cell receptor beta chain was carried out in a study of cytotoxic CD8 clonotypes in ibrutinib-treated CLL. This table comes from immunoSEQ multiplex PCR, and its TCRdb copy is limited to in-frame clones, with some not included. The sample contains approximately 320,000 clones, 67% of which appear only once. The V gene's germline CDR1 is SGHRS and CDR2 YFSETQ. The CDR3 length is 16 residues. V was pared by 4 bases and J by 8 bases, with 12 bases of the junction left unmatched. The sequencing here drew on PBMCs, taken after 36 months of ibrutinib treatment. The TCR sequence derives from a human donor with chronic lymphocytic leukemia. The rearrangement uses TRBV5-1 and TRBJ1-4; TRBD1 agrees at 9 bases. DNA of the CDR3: TGCGCCAGCAGCAGGATAACAGGGGGCGTCAAGGAAAAACTGTTTTTT. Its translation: CASSRITGGVKEKLFF. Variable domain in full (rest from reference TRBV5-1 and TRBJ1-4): KAGVTQTPRYLIKTRGQQVTLSCSPISGHRSVSWYQQTPGQGLQFLFEYFSETQRNKGNFPGRFSGRQFSNSRSEMNVSTLELGDSALYLCASSRITGGVKEKLFFGSGTQLSVL.